Below, one T cell receptor (beta chain) is given with its context. The antigen remains undetermined. The data were taken from a study of CD8+CD57+ T cells in acquired aplastic anemia. In the study overall: When averaged, DNA from sorted CD4+ and CD8+ cells came to 2.5 to 3.5 ug. Study-wide results and caveats: The study found no significant CD8+ Simpson's diversity difference between patients and controls. Common to patients and controls were 25 to 30 CD8+ CDR3 sequences.

Germline CDR1 reads DFQATT; CDR2 reads SNEGSKA (reference sequence). The V gene end was trimmed by 3 bases and the J gene end by 3 bases; junction bases not matched to a gene: 6. CDR3 length equals 14 residues. According to the study, genomic DNA was the template for TCR beta VDJ and CDR3 profiling. TCRdb analysed the reads with MiXCR anew, one entry per CDR3 protein. The sample lists about 190,000 distinct CDR3 sequences, 50% to 75% occurring once. The chain is built from TRBV20-1 and TRBJ2-7; 9 bases fit TRBD2. This receptor was identified in a human donor with severe aplastic anemia or a healthy control (not recorded which). Sequenced sample: sorted CD4+, CD8+, or CD8+CD57+ T cells (not recorded which) from PBMCs. CDR3 DNA sequence: TGCAGTGCTAGTTCGACTAGCGGAAGCTACGAGCAGTACTTC. Translation: CSASSTSGSYEQYF.